This T cell receptor (beta chain) came from a study of cytomegalovirus exposure and HLA in healthy donors (TCRdb year 2017). Broadly, across the study: An earlier analysis of roughly 610 of the donors reported approximately 280 Gb of sequence data and roughly 120 million unique TCR beta sequences obtained from around 190 million T cells. Typing coverage varied by locus: roughly 629-640 donors for A, B, C, DRB1 and DQB1; 500 to 550 for DQA1; about 590 for DPA1; 450 to 480 for DPB1. The study profiled the T cell repertoires of hundreds of subjects by immunosequencing and related them to cytomegalovirus serostatus. Among the roughly 410 genotyped donors, roughly 80% belonged to the genetic ancestry cluster associated with self-reported Caucasian donors. Roughly 5 DR-DQ haplotypes were handled as single units for association and clustering because linkage in the cohort was strong. In the later analysis, no new phenotypic data were used to find candidate immune exposures; instead, reliance was placed on TCR beta sequences and their occurrence across donors. In an earlier analysis of 587 of the donors, high-throughput TCR beta sequencing was used to judge whether each TCR beta V gene segment behaved as functional or pseudogenic. Donor age, sex, ethnicity and CMV serostatus were collected together with the repertoire data. HLA typing covered class I and class II loci at four-digit resolution. Among around 400 genotyped donors of the cohort, an average of approximately 240,000 unique TCR beta nucleotide sequences was sequenced per donor, of which about 19% were non-productive. A later analysis re-analyzed previously published TCR beta repertoires from 666 donors and added high-resolution HLA genotyping to study TCR occurrence patterns. Along with the roughly 670-subject first cohort, a separate validation cohort of approximately 110 different subjects was used. The study aimed to test whether signatures of past pathogen exposure could be identified by cataloging public T cell receptors. A later genetic analysis used genome-wide SNP genotypes for about 55% of the 666 donors, treating that subset as a discovery cohort. High-throughput TCR immunosequencing, statistical association of individual TCRs with disease status, and machine learning were combined to predict cytomegalovirus infection status. All discovery cohort repertoires had been generated on a single sequencing platform. Approximately 300 gigabases of sequencing data and around 88 million unique TCR sequences made up an early release that covered over 550 HLA-typed donors. Results the study describes overall, beyond this receptor: Because counts were too low, more than 15 rarely observed V segments, including chromosome 9 orphons, were excluded from the earlier analysis of 587 of the donors. An association between a missense DCLRE1C variant and V-gene and J-gene trimming of TCR beta chains was found in a later genetic analysis and replicated in an independent cohort. When HLA alleles, especially DR and DQ, strongly co-occurred, attributing TCR associations to individual alleles was difficult. In this cohort, only TCR beta chains were sequenced, and detectable features were limited by the absence of alpha or paired-chain data. A later analysis found that most CMV-associated TCR beta chains appeared HLA-restricted, with HLA associations seemingly driven largely by CMV exposure. Across donors, most TCR sequences were observed very rarely, whereas some public TCRs were present in many individuals. Linkage disequilibrium might explain the correlated functional status among segregating V segments, but an unknown experimental factor could not be ruled out. A later genetic analysis reported fewer N-insertions in productive TCRs among donors in an Asian-associated ancestry cluster than the roughly 700-donor mean. In an earlier analysis of roughly 560 of the donors, most TCR beta V segments were observed in productive rearrangements about 87% or about 30% of the time, broadly matching IMGT annotations. The classifier was reported to diagnose cytomegalovirus status with high specificity and sensitivity in both the original cohort and the validation cohort. In a later analysis, HLA-associated TCR beta chains showed more clonal expansion and lower generation probabilities than non-associated chains that were equally common. CMV serostatus was the only immune exposure information available for the cohort. Three of the identified cytomegalovirus-associated TCR beta chains were confirmed in vitro to be specific for cytomegalovirus antigens. Because HLA typing was missing for some donors at each locus, association tests included only the typed subset. Specific HLA alleles were associated with 16,951 TCR beta sequences at a false discovery rate of 0.05 in a later analysis. The study listed approximately 160 TCR beta chains as associated with cytomegalovirus. A further reported finding was that TCR beta sequences accurately predicted the HLA-A and HLA-B alleles for most subjects in the first cohort. A group of highly shared sequence variants was considered likely to be a technical artifact of the sequencing pipeline. The authors suggested that the approach could potentially be extended to other disease states and immunological phenotypes. In a later analysis, several top co-occurrence clusters were reported to appear linked to parvovirus B19, influenza, CMV and Epstein-Barr virus. Some IMGT-functional V segments, including TRBV6-2 and TRBV6-3, could not be told apart with the 87-base-pair reads, so those segments were excluded. In a later analysis, TCR association rates were found to vary across HLA loci, with the most associated TCRs seen for DRB1 alleles and the fewest for HLA-C alleles. Presence/absence analyses assumed roughly uniform sequencing depth across donors, an assumption that may not hold.

A remark on this clone: The specificity of this receptor is unknown. No quality values exist for individual bases; no much larger clone is one base distant.

The cohort was made up of roughly 670 healthy bone marrow donors. At the time of sampling, all cohort members were nominally healthy, though unrecorded immune exposures were likely present. The donor tested CMV seronegative and was one of the 352 seronegative cohort members. Every donor gave a peripheral blood sample, and the peripheral blood mononuclear cells from that sample were used for TCR beta sequencing. The Qiagen DNeasy Blood Extraction Kit was used to extract genomic DNA from the blood cell samples. Library preparation employed the immunoSEQ multiplex PCR assay. For the multiplex PCR, a mixture combining 60 forward primers for TCR Vbeta segments and 13 reverse primers for TCR Jbeta segments was used. A multiplex PCR assay on genomic DNA amplified the CDR3 region of rearranged TCR beta genes. The amplified TCR beta libraries were sequenced on the Illumina HiSeq System as 87-base-pair reads. The authors' analysis ran thus. In a later analysis, tens of millions of unique TCR beta chains were counted across the approximately 640 repertoires, and roughly 11 million of these chains were shared by at least two donors. To remove PCR and sequencing errors, raw reads were error-corrected and collapsed into unique sequences using a nearest-neighbor algorithm that merged closely related sequences. V, D and J gene segments were assigned by aligning CDR3 sequences to IMGT reference sequences. Each retained sequence needed at least a six-nucleotide match to both a V gene segment and a J gene segment. Rearrangements were classified as productive when the CDR3 lacked stop codons and remained in frame with V and J, and all other rearrangements were classified as non-productive. Following IMGT convention, CDR3 was defined as the stretch from the second conserved V-encoded cysteine up to the conserved J-encoded phenylalanine. Sequences without an unambiguous match to a single V gene segment were excluded from the earlier analysis of several hundred of the donors. An earlier analysis of 587 of the donors classified V segments as functional when productive rearrangements were above 56.7% and as segregating when the standard deviation between donors was above 5%. To diagnose cytomegalovirus status from the catalog of TCR beta chain sequences, a statistical classification framework was built. In a later analysis, TCR nucleotide sequences were compared against IMGT/GENE-DB human TR gene sequences so that V and J genes could be assigned. The TCRdist pipeline was used in a later analysis to assign CDR3 sequences and most-parsimonious VDJ recombination scenarios. In a later analysis, each TCR beta chain was defined by its CDR3 amino acid sequence together with its V-gene family, and reads without a unique V-gene family were excluded. To address suspected cross-contamination and a sequencing artifact, a later analysis removed roughly 640 highly shared, low-generation-probability nucleotide sequences. In a later analysis, a clonal expansion index was calculated for each public chain from normalized within-repertoire ranks of inferred template counts. In a later analysis, generation probabilities were computed using a VDJ recombination model fitted to out-of-frame rearrangements, and the results were checked against IGoR. Hypergeometric tests were used in a later analysis to score TCR-TCR, TCR-HLA and TCR-CMV co-occurrence, with a repertoire-size bias correction applied to the TCR pairs. To estimate false discovery rates, a later analysis permuted the HLA or CMV assignments 20 times. A later analysis grouped co-occurring TCRs with DBSCAN, adding TCRdist sequence similarity when clustering within HLA-allele-positive subsets. Co-occurrence clustering excluded repertoires with fewer than 30,000 or more than 120,000 public chains, plus five with anomalous nucleotide sharing. The immuneACCESS repertoire file appears here via TCRdb, limited to in-frame rearrangements. These files lack a portion of the clones; in checked studies, under half of the deficit traces to unresolved V genes, and the cause of the others is not known. V and J calls plus clone size are reproduced from that table; the DNA served to infer D and trimming. In all, the sample holds approximately 54,000 clones, and 82% of those were seen once. The ten largest clonotypes hold less than 4% of the sample.

Trimming removed 5 bases from V and 5 bases from J; the gene matches leave 6 bases unexplained. Via the germline V gene, CDR1 is LGHNT and CDR2 FRNRAP. Including the terminal cysteine and phenylalanine, the CDR3 comprises 15 residues. The sequence is cut down to CDR3 DNA, 45 bases in frame from base 1. The sample was PBMCs. The V and J genes are TRBV12-5 and TRBJ2-7; 13 of the junction bases match TRBD2. This clonotype originated in a woman aged 18-29 years in good health and CMV-seronegative. In nucleotide form, the sequence is TGTGCTAGTGGTACGGGACTAGCGGGAACCCACGAGCAGTACTTC. It translates to CASGTGLAGTHEQYF.